The 30 T cell receptor beta chains below all came from one sample that was sequenced in a study of T cell clonotyping in hematopoietic cell transplantation. Assay used: immunoSEQ multiplex PCR; TCRdb lists only in-frame clones, some missing. Of approximately 70,000 clones in the sample, roughly 94% were seen once. Sequenced material: peripheral blood mononuclear cells. Receptors were obtained from a man aged 45 to 65 in good health. Some clones in this sample may be carry-over from other donors' samples.

The rearrangement uses TRBV15 and TRBJ1-4, with D perhaps matching TRBD1 (5 bases). This CDR3 region has 16 residues. V lost 2 bases and J 3 bases, leaving 13 bases between the germline ends. Germline loops: CDR1 LNHNV, CDR2 YYDKDF (reference sequence). This CDR3 reads CATSRRARAANEKLFF. The CDR3 bases are TGTGCCACCAGCAGAAGGGCCAGGGCGGCTAATGAAAAACTGTTTTTT.

V and J are TRBV27 and TRBJ1-1; 7 bases map to TRBD1. Germline V lookup: CDR1 MNHEY, CDR2 SMNVEV (reference sequence). J was trimmed by 8 bases and V by 11 bases; bases with no gene match: 8. The CDR3 sequence is 11 residues long. The CDR3 region is CASARGQEAFF. CDR3 bases: TGTGCCTCAGCGAGGGGGCAGGAAGCTTTCTTT.

The chain has TRBV9 and TRBJ2-7; D unclear. The CDR3 contains 14 residues. The ends were cut back, 0 bases at V and 3 bases at J, with 10 bases in the middle. Germline lookup yields CDR1 SGDLS and CDR2 YYNGEE. The CDR3 loop is CASSVGTVGYEQYF. CDR3 in DNA: TGTGCCAGCAGCGTAGGGACCGTTGGCTACGAGCAGTACTTC.

The rearrangement uses TRBV4-1 and TRBJ2-7, with D perhaps assigned TRBD1 or TRBD2 (7 bases each). CDR1 is MGHRA, CDR2 YSYEKL, per germline. The CDR3 length is 22 residues. Trimming pared 1 base from V and 5 bases from J, leaving 36 bases between. The CDR3 protein is CASSQVVRQGSPVASGRHEQYF. DNA for the CDR3: TGCGCCAGCAGCCAAGTGGTGCGACAGGGATCGCCGGTGGCTAGCGGAAGACACGAGCAGTACTTC.

CDR3 in amino acids: CAWSVQKYYEQYF. The CDR3 DNA follows: TGTGCCTGGAGTGTCCAGAAATACTACGAGCAGTACTTC. J is TRBJ2-7 and V is TRBV30; no clear D gene. Germline assignment: CDR1 GTSNPN and CDR2 SVGIG (reference sequence). This CDR3 contains 13 residues. V was cut by 0 bases and J by 3 bases, with 9 bases left in between.

The rearrangement uses TRBV2 and TRBJ2-3, with 12 bases identical to TRBD2. Trimming took 6 bases from V and 3 from J; bases not matched to a gene: 16. The germline gives CDR1 SNHLY, CDR2 FYNNEI. This CDR3 has 19 residues. CDR3 protein: CASSFMTSGGTIGTDTQYF. The CDR3 DNA follows: TGTGCCAGCAGCTTTATGACTAGCGGGGGAACTATCGGTACAGATACGCAGTATTTT.

This chain links TRBV6-1 with TRBJ2-7, with a weak D call TRBD1 (6 bases). V was clipped by 5 bases and J by 3 bases, with 11 bases between them. The CDR3 loop spans 13 amino acids. CDR1 MNHNS and CDR2 SASEGT come from the germline V gene. The CDR3 region has the DNA TGTGCCAGCAGTTTTAGGGACAACTACGAGCAGTACTTC. Its translation: CASSFRDNYEQYF.

This sequence joins TRBV7-9 and TRBJ2-7; 10 nucleotides match TRBD2. The V segment lost 4 bases and the J segment 7 bases; nucleotides outside the gene matches: 16. The CDR3 length is 17 residues. The germline V gene has CDR1 SEHNR and CDR2 FQNEAQ (reference sequence). The CDR3 DNA follows: TGTGCCAGCAGCTCCGTCCGCCCAGCGGGAGGGCCGCAAGAGCAGTACTTC. Protein product: CASSSVRPAGGPQEQYF.

The rearrangement links TRBV5-1 to TRBJ1-1; D not certain. Germline CDR1 and CDR2: SGHRS and YFSETQ. The CDR3 spans 14 residues. The V gene lost 3 bases and the J gene lost 0 bases, with 9 bases spanning the gap. In DNA, the CDR3 is TGCGCCAGCAGCTCGACATTGATGAACACTGAAGCTTTCTTT. The encoded protein is CASSSTLMNTEAFF.

V usage is TRBV5-1 and J usage is TRBJ2-3; TRBD2 agrees at 11 bases. This CDR3 is built from 19 residues. In germline, CDR1 is SGHRS, CDR2 YFSETQ. V was pared by 2 bases and J by 1 base, with 12 bases of the junction left unmatched. The CDR3 sequence: CASSFGGLAGGLGTDTQYF. CDR3 coding DNA: TGCGCCAGCAGCTTTGGGGGCCTAGCGGGAGGTCTAGGCACAGATACGCAGTATTTT.

Only one count was recorded for this clone. The J gene is TRBJ1-1, the V gene TRBV19; 7 bases fit TRBD1. The CDR3 contains 15 residues. V was pared by 9 bases and J by 6 bases, with 16 bases of the junction left unmatched. Looked up from germline, CDR1 is LNHDA and CDR2 is SQIVND (reference sequence). The CDR3 DNA follows: TGTGCCAGCCGCGACAGGGCGAGGTCGTCTTCTGAAGCTTTCTTT. It specifies CASRDRARSSSEAFF.

This sequence joins TRBV6-1 and TRBJ1-1, with D possibly being TRBD1 (6 bases). Germline CDR1 reads MNHNS; CDR2 reads SASEGT. V dropped 2 bases and J dropped 2 bases, with 9 bases sitting between them. This CDR3 has 14 amino acids. The CDR3 sequence is CASSERGGNTEAFF. The DNA of the CDR3 is TGTGCCAGCAGTGAACGTGGGGGCAACACTGAAGCTTTCTTT.

This chain connects TRBV7-2 to TRBJ1-2; D is uncertain. The CDR3 totals 11 residues. Germline values: CDR1 SGHTA, CDR2 FQGNSA. The germline V and J ends were trimmed by 8 bases and 8 bases, with 12 bases remaining between them. The DNA of the CDR3 is TGTGCCAGCGGTGTGCGTGACGGCTACACCTTC. Its translation is CASGVRDGYTF.

This chain uses TRBV28 with TRBJ1-2; 8 nucleotides match TRBD1. Looked up from germline, CDR1 is MDHEN and CDR2 is SYDVKM. Losses at the gene ends were 6 bases for V and 7 bases for J; bases not matched to a gene: 16. The CDR3 contains 16 residues. The DNA for the CDR3 is TGTGCCAGCAGAAGAGGAGGGACAGGACCCCTCGGTGGCTACACCTTC. This gives the protein CASRRGGTGPLGGYTF.

CDR3 nucleotides: TGTGCCAGCAGTGCCGGGACAGGCAATCAGCCCCAGCATTTT. This translates into CASSAGTGNQPQHF. V is TRBV6-1 and J is TRBJ1-5, with TRBD1 matching over 7 bases. Germline loops: CDR1 MNHNS, CDR2 SASEGT. This CDR3 comprises 14 residues. V was clipped by 4 bases and J by 2 bases; unmatched bases: 2.

The CDR3 DNA reads as TGTGCCAGCAGTTCCCGGACAGGGGATGGCTACACCTTC. It translates to CASSSRTGDGYTF. The chain recombines TRBV25-1 with TRBJ1-2; 9 nucleotides agree with TRBD1. Germline CDR1 and CDR2: MGHDK and SYGVNS. This CDR3 contains 13 residues. The V and J ends lost 5 bases and 6 bases, in that order; junction bases with no gene match: 4.

This rearrangement joins TRBV5-6 to TRBJ1-4; possible D gene TRBD1, 6 bases. CDR3 length: 15 residues. CDR1 and CDR2 from the germline V gene are SGHDT and YYEEEE. V shed 1 base and J shed 14 bases, with 21 bases lying between them. Written as DNA, the CDR3 is TGTGCCAGCAGCTTGTATACCGGGACAAGGGGGGTGCTGTTTTTT. Translating gives CASSLYTGTRGVLFF.

V is TRBV4-3 and J is TRBJ2-7, with D perhaps matching TRBD2 (5 bases). The germline V gene has CDR1 LGHNA and CDR2 YSLEER. The V end was cut by 0 bases, the J end by 2 bases, with 11 bases between. This CDR3 has 15 amino acids. CDR3 residues: CASSQEIARAYEQYF. In nucleotides, the CDR3 is TGCGCCAGCAGCCAAGAGATAGCGAGAGCCTACGAGCAGTACTTC.

The gene calls are TRBV29-1 and TRBJ2-7; no clear D gene. Trimming removed 4 bases at V and 0 bases at J, with 7 bases between. This CDR3 has 12 amino acids. Germline values: CDR1 SQVTM, CDR2 ANQGSEA. The CDR3 DNA is TGCAGCGTTGGAGACGGCTCCTACGAGCAGTACTTC. Residues: CSVGDGSYEQYF.

The V call is TRBV6-1, the J call TRBJ2-7; maybe TRBD1 (6 bases). V lost 6 bases to trimming and J lost 6 bases, with 9 bases between them. Germline CDR1 and CDR2: MNHNS and SASEGT. This CDR3 is built from 11 residues. CDR3 region: CASRTGREQYF. The CDR3 bases are TGTGCCAGCAGAACAGGGCGCGAGCAGTACTTC.

Here the CDR3 reads CASSSMGTDSYEQYF. CDR3 in DNA: TGTGCCAGCAGCTCGATGGGGACAGATTCCTACGAGCAGTACTTC. The chain is built from TRBV5-6 and TRBJ2-7, with 7 bases lining up with TRBD1. Trimming removed 3 bases from V and 1 base from J; junction bases left unmatched: 7. This CDR3 has 15 amino acids. Germline V lookup: CDR1 SGHDT, CDR2 YYEEEE.

The CDR3 DNA is TGTGCCAGCAGCTCTACACCCCAAGGGGAAAAACTGTTTTTT. Protein product: CASSSTPQGEKLFF. The chain joins TRBV7-2 to TRBJ1-4, with D unresolved. Looked up from germline, CDR1 is SGHTA and CDR2 is FQGNSA. The CDR3 runs 14 residues. Trimming cost V 4 bases and J 8 bases, with 14 bases left between them.

The count of this clone is one. This chain's CDR3 is CASGSTSGLYTDTQYF. The CDR3 bases are TGTGCCAGCGGCTCAACTAGCGGACTTTACACAGATACGCAGTATTTT. The chain is built from TRBV27 and TRBJ2-3; the match to TRBD2 covers 8 bases. The germline V gene has CDR1 MNHEY and CDR2 SMNVEV (reference sequence). The ends lost 8 bases at V and 2 bases at J; junction bases unmatched: 12. This CDR3 has 16 residues.

The chain has TRBV9 and TRBJ2-7, with 11 bases matching TRBD1. The germline gives CDR1 SGDLS, CDR2 YYNGEE. V shed 4 bases and J 0 bases; nucleotides not matched to a gene: 9. This CDR3 comprises 17 residues. CDR3 region: CASSPPAGTGGSYEQYF. The CDR3 DNA reads as TGTGCCAGCAGCCCACCCGCCGGGACAGGGGGCTCCTACGAGCAGTACTTC.

The V gene is TRBV14, the J gene TRBJ1-2, with TRBD1 as a possible D gene (5 bases). From germline, CDR1 is SGHDN and CDR2 FVKESK. The V end lost 3 bases, the J end lost 3 bases, and 17 bases lay between the germline ends. This CDR3 has 16 residues. CDR3 loop: CASSQGPRGGDYGYTF. In nucleotides, the CDR3 is TGTGCCAGCAGCCAGGGGCCCAGAGGCGGTGACTATGGCTACACCTTC.

The V and J genes are TRBV4-3 and TRBJ1-2; TRBD1 matches 8 bases. V lost 3 bases and J lost 8; bases outside the gene matches: 5. The CDR3 spans 13 residues. From germline, CDR1 is LGHNA and CDR2 YSLEER. The DNA of the CDR3 is TGCGCCAGCAGCCAGACAGGGGTGAGCGGCTACACCTTC. This codes for CASSQTGVSGYTF.

V gene TRBV7-6 combines with J gene TRBJ2-1; D is unresolved. The CDR3 consists of 17 residues. The V gene lost 3 bases and the J gene lost 6 bases, with 21 bases spanning the gap. Germline V gene data show CDR1 as SGHVS and CDR2 as FNYEAQ. The DNA for the CDR3 is TGTGCCAGCAGCTTTTTTCCCAGACATAACTCCATCAATGAGCAGTTCTTC. This translates into CASSFFPRHNSINEQFF.

J is TRBJ2-1 and V is TRBV5-1; tentatively, D is TRBD2 (5 bases). This CDR3 has 14 amino acids. Trimming shortened V by 0 bases and J by 6 bases, and 10 bases separated the two germline ends. Germline V CDR1 and CDR2: SGHRS, YFSETQ. The CDR3 spells CASSLGLAGNEQFF. For the CDR3, the DNA is TGCGCCAGCAGCTTGGGGCTAGCAGGCAATGAGCAGTTCTTC.

This chain connects TRBV9 to TRBJ1-2; D call uncertain. The ends were cut back, 0 bases at V and 0 bases at J, with 9 bases in the middle. The CDR3 runs 15 residues. Germline assignment: CDR1 SGDLS and CDR2 YYNGEE. The CDR3 DNA is TGTGCCAGCAGCGTAGGGCAGCTCGCTAACTATGGCTACACCTTC. This gives the protein CASSVGQLANYGYTF.

The rearrangement links TRBV29-1 to TRBJ1-1; TRBD1 aligns across 7 bases. This CDR3 region has 14 residues. Germline V gene data show CDR1 as SQVTM and CDR2 as ANQGSEA. V lost 5 bases to trimming and J lost 3 bases; unmatched junction nucleotides: 9. The CDR3 is CSVPQQGRHTEAFF. The CDR3, as DNA: TGCAGCGTTCCCCAACAGGGGCGTCACACTGAAGCTTTCTTT.